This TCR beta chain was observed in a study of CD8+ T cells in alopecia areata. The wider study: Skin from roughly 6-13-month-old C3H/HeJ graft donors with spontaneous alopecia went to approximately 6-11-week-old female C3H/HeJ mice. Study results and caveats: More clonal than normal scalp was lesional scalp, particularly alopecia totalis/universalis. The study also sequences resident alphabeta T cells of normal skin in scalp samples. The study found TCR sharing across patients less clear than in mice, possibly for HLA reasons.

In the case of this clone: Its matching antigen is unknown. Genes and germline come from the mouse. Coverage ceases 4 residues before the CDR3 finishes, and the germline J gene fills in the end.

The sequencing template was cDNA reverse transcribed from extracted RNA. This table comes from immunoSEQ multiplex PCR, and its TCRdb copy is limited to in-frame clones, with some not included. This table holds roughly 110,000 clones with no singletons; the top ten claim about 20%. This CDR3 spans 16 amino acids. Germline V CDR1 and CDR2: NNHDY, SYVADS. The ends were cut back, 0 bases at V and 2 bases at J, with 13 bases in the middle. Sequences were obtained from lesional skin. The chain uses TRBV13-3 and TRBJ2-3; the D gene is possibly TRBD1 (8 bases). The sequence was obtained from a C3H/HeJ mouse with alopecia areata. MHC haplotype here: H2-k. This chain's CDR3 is CASSDDRGGDAETLYF. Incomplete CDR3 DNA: TGTGCCAGCAGTGATGACAGGGGGGGTGATGCAGAA.